This TCR beta chain was observed in a study of blood T cell repertoires in COVID-19. The trim removed 10 bases at V and 1 base at J, leaving 7 bases unmatched. Germline V gene sequence: CDR1 SNHLY, CDR2 FYNNEI. The CDR3 totals 14 residues. Assay: immunoSEQ multiplex PCR; the TCRdb copy retains only in-frame clones and omits some. This sample carries 200,000 to 250,000 clones, 80% to 85% of them seen once, and the ten largest clones take approximately 7.6%. The rearrangement links TRBV2 to TRBJ2-7, with 10 bases identical to TRBD2. Sequenced input: peripheral blood. This receptor was taken from a woman older than 75 with COVID-19, enrolled during active disease. The DNA for the CDR3 is TGTGCCACCGGGACTAGCGAGACTTCCTACGAGCAGTACTTC. This sequence encodes CATGTSETSYEQYF.